A selection of T cell receptor beta chains follows, all from one sample in a study of blood T cell repertoires in COVID-19. Assay: immunoSEQ multiplex PCR; the TCRdb copy retains only in-frame clones and omits some. Of around 300,000 clones in the sample, approximately 89% are singletons; the top ten hold roughly 1.9%. Specimen: PBMCs or T cells enriched from blood (not recorded which). These receptors all stem from a woman in her fifties or sixties who had recovered from COVID-19. CDR3s include the opening cysteine and the closing phenylalanine or tryptophan. D genes are given only for firm matches. Clone size is not always given. Where it is, it says once, few, many or a class for expanded clones.

J	V	D	size	CDR3	DNA
TRBJ2-5	TRBV3-1/TRBV3-2	TRBD1	-	CASSLRGETQYF	TGTGCCAGCAGCCTCAGGGGGGAGACCCAGTACTTC
TRBJ1-1	TRBV7-9	TRBD1	once	CASSPETDRATAFF	TGTGCCAGCAGCCCCGAGACCGACAGGGCTACAGCTTTCTTT
TRBJ2-3	TRBV18	-	once	CASSPPSGYTDTQYF	TGTGCCAGCTCACCACCTAGCGGCTACACAGATACGCAGTATTTT
TRBJ2-7	TRBV11-3	-	-	CASSPTGTGAYEQYF	TGTGCCAGCTCCCCCACCGGGACTGGAGCCTACGAGCAGTACTTC
TRBJ2-5	TRBV5-1	TRBD2	once	CASRGTSGGYQETQYF	TGCGCCAGCAGGGGGACTAGCGGGGGGTACCAAGAGACCCAGTACTTC
TRBJ1-1	TRBV7-9	-	once	CASSPPQGRGKAFF	TGTGCCAGCAGCCCCCCCCAAGGTAGGGGTAAAGCTTTCTTT
TRBJ1-1	TRBV3-1/TRBV3-2	-	-	CASSQWAMRNTEAFF	TGTGCCAGCAGCCAATGGGCCATGAGGAACACTGAAGCTTTCTTT
TRBJ1-6	TRBV4-1	-	-	CASSQSGPAYNSPLHF	TGCGCCAGCAGCCAATCTGGGCCGGCCTATAATTCACCCCTCCACTTT
TRBJ2-7	TRBV6-5	-	once	CASSLLAGGPYEQYF	TGTGCCAGCAGTTTACTAGCCGGGGGACCCTACGAGCAGTACTTC
TRBJ2-4	TRBV10-2	-	-	CASSERAEGIQYF	TGCGCCAGCAGTGAGAGGGCGGAGGGCATTCAGTACTTC
TRBJ2-7	TRBV28	TRBD1	-	CASIPVTGTGGYEQYF	TGTGCCAGCATCCCAGTAACCGGGACAGGGGGCTACGAGCAGTACTTC
TRBJ2-7	TRBV27	TRBD1	-	CASSPQRTGWVGEQYF	TGTGCCAGCAGCCCCCAGCGGACAGGGTGGGTTGGCGAGCAGTACTTC
TRBJ1-1	TRBV5-1	-	-	CASSYERSGLTEAFF	TGCGCCAGCAGCTACGAAAGGAGCGGGCTCACTGAAGCTTTCTTT
TRBJ2-5	TRBV5-1	-	-	CASSPGTSKQETQYF	TGCGCCAGCAGCCCTGGTACTAGCAAGCAAGAGACCCAGTACTTC
TRBJ1-2	TRBV3-1/TRBV3-2	-	-	CASSQESSGYTF	TGTGCCAGCAGCCAAGAATCGAGTGGCTACACCTTC
TRBJ2-5	TRBV28	TRBD2	-	CASSLAGAAVETQYF	TGTGCCAGCAGTTTGGCGGGAGCCGCCGTAGAGACCCAGTACTTC